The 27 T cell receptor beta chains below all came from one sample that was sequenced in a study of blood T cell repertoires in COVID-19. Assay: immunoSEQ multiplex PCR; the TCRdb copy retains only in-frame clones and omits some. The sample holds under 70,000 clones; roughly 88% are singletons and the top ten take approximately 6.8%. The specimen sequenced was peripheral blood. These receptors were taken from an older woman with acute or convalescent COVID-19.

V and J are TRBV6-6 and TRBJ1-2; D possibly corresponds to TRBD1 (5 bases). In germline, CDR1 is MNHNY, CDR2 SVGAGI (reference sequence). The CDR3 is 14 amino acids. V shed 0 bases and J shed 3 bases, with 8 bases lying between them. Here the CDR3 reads CASSYSQGYYGYTF. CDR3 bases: TGTGCCAGCAGTTACTCTCAGGGATACTATGGCTACACCTTC.

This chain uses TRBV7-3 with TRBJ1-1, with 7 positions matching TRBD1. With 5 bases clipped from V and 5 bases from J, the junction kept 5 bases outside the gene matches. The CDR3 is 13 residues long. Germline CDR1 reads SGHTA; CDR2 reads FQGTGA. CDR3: CASSAAQGTEAFF. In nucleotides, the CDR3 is TGTGCCAGCAGCGCCGCACAGGGGACTGAAGCTTTCTTT.

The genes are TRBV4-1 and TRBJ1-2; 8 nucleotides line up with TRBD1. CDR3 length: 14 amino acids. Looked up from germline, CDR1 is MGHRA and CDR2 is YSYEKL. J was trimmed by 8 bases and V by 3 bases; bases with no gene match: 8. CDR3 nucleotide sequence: TGCGCCAGCAGCCATGCTGACAGGGGACGCGGCTACACCTTC. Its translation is CASSHADRGRGYTF.

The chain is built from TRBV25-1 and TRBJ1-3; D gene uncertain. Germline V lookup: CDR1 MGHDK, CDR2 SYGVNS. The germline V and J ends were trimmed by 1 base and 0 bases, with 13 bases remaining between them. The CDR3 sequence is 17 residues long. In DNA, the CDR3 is TGTGCCAGCAGTGAATTCCGAGGCAGTTTCTCTGGAAACACCATATATTTT. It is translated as CASSEFRGSFSGNTIYF.

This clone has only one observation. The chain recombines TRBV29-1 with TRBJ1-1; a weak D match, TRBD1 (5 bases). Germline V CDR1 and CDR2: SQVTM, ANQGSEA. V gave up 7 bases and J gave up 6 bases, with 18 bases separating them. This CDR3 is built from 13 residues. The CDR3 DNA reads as TGCAGCGCCAGAGGCAGGTGGGGCGCTGAAGCTTTCTTT. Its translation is CSARGRWGAEAFF.

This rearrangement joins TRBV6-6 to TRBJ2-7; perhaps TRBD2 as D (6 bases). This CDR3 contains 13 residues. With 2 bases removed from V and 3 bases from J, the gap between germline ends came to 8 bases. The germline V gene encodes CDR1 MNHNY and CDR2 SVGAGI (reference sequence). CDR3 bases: TGTGCCAGCAGTTACGGGACTGGCTACGAGCAGTACTTC. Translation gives CASSYGTGYEQYF.

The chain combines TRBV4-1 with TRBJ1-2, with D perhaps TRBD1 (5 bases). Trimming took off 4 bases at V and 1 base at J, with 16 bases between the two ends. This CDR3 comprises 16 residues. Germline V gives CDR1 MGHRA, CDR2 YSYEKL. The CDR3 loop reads CASSRAGPSFNYGYTF. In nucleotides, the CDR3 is TGCGCCAGCAGCCGGGCGGGACCCAGTTTTAACTATGGCTACACCTTC.

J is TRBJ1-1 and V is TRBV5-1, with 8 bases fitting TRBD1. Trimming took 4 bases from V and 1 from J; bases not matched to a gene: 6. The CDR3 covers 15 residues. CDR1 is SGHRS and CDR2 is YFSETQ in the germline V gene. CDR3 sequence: CASSPSTGGNTEAFF. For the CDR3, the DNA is TGCGCCAGCAGCCCATCTACAGGGGGGAACACTGAAGCTTTCTTT.

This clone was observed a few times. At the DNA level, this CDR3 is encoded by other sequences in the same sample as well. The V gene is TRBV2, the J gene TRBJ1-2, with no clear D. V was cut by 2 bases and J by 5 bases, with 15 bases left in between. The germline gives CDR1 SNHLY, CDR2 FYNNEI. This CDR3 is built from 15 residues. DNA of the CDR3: TGTGCCAGCAGTGAATTGAGGGCCCCGTCATATGGCTACACCTTC. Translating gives CASSELRAPSYGYTF.

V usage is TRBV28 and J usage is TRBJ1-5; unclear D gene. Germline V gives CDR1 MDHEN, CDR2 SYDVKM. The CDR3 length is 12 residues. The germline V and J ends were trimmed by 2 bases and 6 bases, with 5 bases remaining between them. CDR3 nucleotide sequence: TGTGCCAGCAGTTTAGGAGTTCAGCCCCAGCATTTT. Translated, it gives CASSLGVQPQHF.

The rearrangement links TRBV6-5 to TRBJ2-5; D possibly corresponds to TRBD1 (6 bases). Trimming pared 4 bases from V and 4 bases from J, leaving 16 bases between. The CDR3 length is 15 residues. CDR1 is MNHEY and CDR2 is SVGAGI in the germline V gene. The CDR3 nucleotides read TGTGCCAGCAGTTCGAGGGGGTTATCTAGAGAGACCCAGTACTTC. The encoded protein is CASSSRGLSRETQYF.

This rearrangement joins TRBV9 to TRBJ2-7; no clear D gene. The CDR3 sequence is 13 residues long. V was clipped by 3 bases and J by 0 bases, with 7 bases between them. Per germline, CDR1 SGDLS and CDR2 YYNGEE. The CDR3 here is CASSGESSYEQYF. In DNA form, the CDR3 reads TGTGCCAGCAGCGGCGAGAGCTCCTACGAGCAGTACTTC.

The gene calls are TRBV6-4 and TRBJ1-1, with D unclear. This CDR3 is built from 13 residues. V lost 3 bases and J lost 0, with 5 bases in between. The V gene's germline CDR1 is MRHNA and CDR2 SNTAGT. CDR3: CASSEALNTEAFF. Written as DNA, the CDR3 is TGTGCCAGCAGTGAAGCCTTGAACACTGAAGCTTTCTTT.

The CDR3 here is CASSRGGLNQPQHF. CDR3 in DNA: TGTGCCAGCAGTCGTGGAGGACTCAATCAGCCCCAGCATTTT. This chain connects TRBV7-8 to TRBJ1-5; no clear D gene. The CDR3 loop spans 14 amino acids. V gave up 6 bases and J gave up 3 bases, with 12 bases separating them. Looked up from germline, CDR1 is SGHVS and CDR2 is FQNEAQ.

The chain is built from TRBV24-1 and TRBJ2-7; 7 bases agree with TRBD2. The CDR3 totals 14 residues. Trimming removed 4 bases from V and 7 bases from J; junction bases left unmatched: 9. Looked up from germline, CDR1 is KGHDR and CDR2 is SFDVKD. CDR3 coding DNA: TGTGCCACCAGTGACTCCCGGGAGGTTCGGGAGCAGTACTTC. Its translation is CATSDSREVREQYF.

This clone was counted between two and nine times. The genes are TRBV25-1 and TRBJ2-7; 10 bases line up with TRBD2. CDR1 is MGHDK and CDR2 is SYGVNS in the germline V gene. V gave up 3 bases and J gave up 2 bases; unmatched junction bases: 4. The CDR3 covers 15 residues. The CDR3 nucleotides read TGTGCCAGCAGTGATTCAGCGGGAGGGACCTACGAGCAGTACTTC. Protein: CASSDSAGGTYEQYF.

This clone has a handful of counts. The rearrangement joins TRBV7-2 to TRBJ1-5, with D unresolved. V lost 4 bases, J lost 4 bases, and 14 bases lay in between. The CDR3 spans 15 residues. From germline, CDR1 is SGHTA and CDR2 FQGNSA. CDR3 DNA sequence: TGTGCCAGCAGCTCCCAAACAGACCGAAATCAGCCCCAGCATTTT. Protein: CASSSQTDRNQPQHF.

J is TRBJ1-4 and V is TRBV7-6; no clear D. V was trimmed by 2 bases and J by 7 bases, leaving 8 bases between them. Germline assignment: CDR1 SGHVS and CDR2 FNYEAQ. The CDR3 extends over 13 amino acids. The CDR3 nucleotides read TGTGCCAGCAGCTTACCTCCGAGTGAAAAACTGTTTTTT. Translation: CASSLPPSEKLFF.

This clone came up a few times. CDR3 sequence reads: CASSITRASSYNEQFF. The CDR3 DNA reads TGTGCCAGTAGTATAACTAGGGCCAGTTCCTACAATGAGCAGTTCTTC. This sequence joins TRBV19 and TRBJ2-1, with D perhaps TRBD2 (5 bases). Deletions cut 2 bases from V and 1 base from J, with 12 bases between. This CDR3 has 16 residues. Looked up from germline, CDR1 is LNHDA and CDR2 is SQIVND (reference sequence).

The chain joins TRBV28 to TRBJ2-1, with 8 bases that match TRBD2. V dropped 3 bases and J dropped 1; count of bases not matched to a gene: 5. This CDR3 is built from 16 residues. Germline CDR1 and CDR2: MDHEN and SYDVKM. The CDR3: CASSLRTSRSYNEQFF. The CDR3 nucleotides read TGTGCCAGCAGTTTGCGGACTAGCAGATCCTACAATGAGCAGTTCTTC.

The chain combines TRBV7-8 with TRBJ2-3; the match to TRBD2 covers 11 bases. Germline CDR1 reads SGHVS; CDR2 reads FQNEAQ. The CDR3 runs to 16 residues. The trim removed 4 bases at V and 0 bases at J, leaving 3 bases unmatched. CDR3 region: CASSSIAGGSTDTQYF. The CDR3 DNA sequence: TGTGCCAGCAGCTCCATAGCGGGGGGGAGCACAGATACGCAGTATTTT.

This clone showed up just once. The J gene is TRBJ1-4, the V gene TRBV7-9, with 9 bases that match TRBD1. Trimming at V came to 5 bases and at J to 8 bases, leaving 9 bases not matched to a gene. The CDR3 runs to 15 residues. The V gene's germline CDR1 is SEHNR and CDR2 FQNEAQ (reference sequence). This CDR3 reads CASSLTGGAGEKLFF. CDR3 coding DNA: TGTGCCAGCAGCCTAACAGGGGGCGCGGGGGAAAAACTGTTTTTT.

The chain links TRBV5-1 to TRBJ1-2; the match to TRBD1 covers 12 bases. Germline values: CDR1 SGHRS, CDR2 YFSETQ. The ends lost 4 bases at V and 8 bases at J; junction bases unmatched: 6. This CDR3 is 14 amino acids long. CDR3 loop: CASSPGTGGEGYTF. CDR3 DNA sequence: TGCGCCAGCAGCCCCGGGACAGGGGGCGAAGGCTACACCTTC.

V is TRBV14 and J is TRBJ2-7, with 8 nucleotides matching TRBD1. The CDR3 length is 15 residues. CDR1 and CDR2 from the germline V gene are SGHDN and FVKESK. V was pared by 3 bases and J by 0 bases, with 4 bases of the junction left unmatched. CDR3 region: CASSQGTGDSYEQYF. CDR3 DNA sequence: TGTGCCAGCAGCCAGGGGACAGGCGACTCCTACGAGCAGTACTTC.

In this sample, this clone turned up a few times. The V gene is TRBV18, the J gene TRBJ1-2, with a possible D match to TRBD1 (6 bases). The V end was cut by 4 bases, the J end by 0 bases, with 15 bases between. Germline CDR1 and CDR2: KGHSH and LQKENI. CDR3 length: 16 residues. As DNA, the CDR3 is TGTGCCAGCTCACTAATGACAGGTTCATCTAACTATGGCTACACCTTC. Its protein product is CASSLMTGSSNYGYTF.

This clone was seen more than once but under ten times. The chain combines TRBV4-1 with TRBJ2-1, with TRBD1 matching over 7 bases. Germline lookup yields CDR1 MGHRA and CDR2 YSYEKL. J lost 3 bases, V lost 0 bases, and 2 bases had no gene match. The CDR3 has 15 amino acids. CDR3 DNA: TGCGCCAGCAGCCAAGATCCAGGGGGCTACAATGAGCAGTTCTTC. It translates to CASSQDPGGYNEQFF.

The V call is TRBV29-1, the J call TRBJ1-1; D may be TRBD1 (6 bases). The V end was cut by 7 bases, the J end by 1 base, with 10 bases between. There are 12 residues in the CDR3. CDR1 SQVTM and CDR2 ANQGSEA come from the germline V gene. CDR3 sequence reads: CSAGQRNTEAFF. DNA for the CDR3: TGCAGCGCCGGACAGCGGAACACTGAAGCTTTCTTT.